The clone carrying this T cell receptor beta chain was detected only a few times. Its antigen is unknown. PBMCs yielded sorted CD4+ and CD8+ T cells. The sample originates from a study of CD8+ T cells in alopecia areata. The study, taken as a whole, reports: Compared with normal scalp, lesional scalp had higher clonality and more expanded CD8+ clones. Normal skin's resident alphabeta T cells are also sequenced in scalp samples.

Germline CDR1 MDHEN, CDR2 SYDVKM. CDR3 length: 14 amino acids. V was shortened by 7 bases and J by 3 bases, with 13 bases between the two germline ends. RNA was extracted and reverse transcribed into cDNA as the sequencing template. The assay was immunoSEQ multiplex PCR, and TCRdb's table has in-frame clones only and misses some. The sample records approximately 150,000 clones, around 57% being singletons. Sequencing was carried out using CD4+ T cells sorted from blood. The J gene is TRBJ1-5, the V gene TRBV28; D is undetermined. This TCR came from a human donor in good health. The CDR3 DNA reads as TGTGCCAGCATCACGAACAGCCTCAATCAGCCCCAGCATTTT. It encodes CASITNSLNQPQHF.